A selection of T cell receptor beta chains follows, all from one sample in a study of technical replicates of blood from several donors. The protocol was immunoSEQ multiplex PCR, while the TCRdb copy is restricted to in-frame clones and leaves out a portion. The data show about 89,000 clones, 94% seen once. Sample: T cells isolated from PBMCs. These receptors all stem from a human donor in good health. Both conserved end residues are part of each CDR3. A D gene is named only where the DNA matches it firmly.

TRBJ1-2 | TRBV5-5 | NA | TGTGCCAGCAGCTTGTCATACAGCCCGTATGTAGGCTACACCTTC | CASSLSYSPYVGYTF
TRBJ2-7 | TRBV18 | TRBD1 | TGTGCCAGCTCACCACGGGACAGGGTCTACGAGCAGTACTTC | CASSPRDRVYEQYF
TRBJ1-2 | TRBV5-1 | TRBD1 | TGCGCCAGCAGCTTGCGGCTTGAGGACAGGGGGAACTATGGCTACACCTTC | CASSLRLEDRGNYGYTF
TRBJ2-7 | TRBV7-2 | TRBD2 | TGTGCCAGCAGCTTAGTTCCAGCGGGGGCTACCCTTTCCTACGAGCAGTACTTC | CASSLVPAGATLSYEQYF
TRBJ2-2 | TRBV5-1 | TRBD2 | TGCGCCAGCAGCTTCAAGCGGGAGTCGAACACCGGGGAGCTGTTTTTT | CASSFKRESNTGELFF
TRBJ1-2 | TRBV5-6 | TRBD1 | TGTGCCAGCAGCACGGGACAGCGATATGGCTACACCTTC | CASSTGQRYGYTF
TRBJ2-7 | TRBV15 | NA | TGTGCCACCAGCAGAGATCCAGGGTTCTACGAGCAGTACTTC | CATSRDPGFYEQYF
TRBJ2-2 | TRBV6-1 | NA | TGTGCCAGCACTGGGCCCGGGGAGCTGTTTTTT | CASTGPGELFF
TRBJ1-5 | TRBV5-5 | TRBD1 | TGTGCCAGCGGAGGGGGACAGGGCGGCAATCAGCCCCAGCATTTT | CASGGGQGGNQPQHF
TRBJ2-5 | TRBV6-5 | TRBD1 | TGTGCCAGCAGTCGCACAGGGGGCCAAGAGACCCAGTACTTC | CASSRTGGQETQYF
TRBJ2-7 | TRBV5-1 | TRBD1 | TGCGCCAGCAGCTTGGAGGGACAGGGGAGCGAGCAGTACTTC | CASSLEGQGSEQYF
TRBJ1-5 | TRBV7-8 | NA | TGTGCCAGCAGCCAGCGGGACGGCGGCACTCAGCCCCAGCATTTT | CASSQRDGGTQPQHF
TRBJ1-5 | TRBV2 | NA | TGTGCCAGCAGCCCCGCGGCGGAAGTGGCCCAGCATTTT | CASSPAAEVAQHF
TRBJ2-1 | TRBV11-2 | NA | TGTGCCAGCAGCTCCACGGGACTCCATTACAATGAGCAGTTCTTC | CASSSTGLHYNEQFF
TRBJ1-4 | TRBV13 | NA | TGTGCCAGCAGCTTAAGGTCGAGAGGCTTTAATGAAAAACTGTTTTTT | CASSLRSRGFNEKLFF
TRBJ2-7 | TRBV5-1 | NA | TGCGCCAGCAGCTCGGGGGACGGCCTCGGCGAGCAGTACTTC | CASSSGDGLGEQYF
TRBJ1-3 | TRBV28 | NA | TGTGCCAGCAGTTTACATGGGGCGACTCTAGGGGACACCATATATTTT | CASSLHGATLGDTIYF